A single TCR beta chain is shown here with its context. Its target is unknown. This entry comes from a study of T cell responses to AZD1222 COVID-19 vaccine. Trimming removed 4 bases at V and 8 bases at J, with 17 bases between. Germline V lookup: CDR1 SEHNR, CDR2 FQNEAQ (reference sequence). The CDR3 length is 15 residues. Clones were sequenced by immunoSEQ multiplex PCR, and TCRdb holds only the in-frame ones, with some missing. The sample lists 150,000 to 200,000 clones; about nine tenths were seen once. Study outcomes and limitations: Spike-specific TCRs gained breadth and depth after people received two AZD1222 doses.

The material was peripheral blood, obtained on day 0 of AZD1222 vaccination. This chain joins TRBV7-9 and TRBJ1-4; maybe TRBD1 (6 bases). This receptor was identified in an adult in good health. The CDR3 DNA reads TGTGCCAGCAGCTCCACAGGGTCGGTTGGGGAAAAACTGTTTTTT. It is translated as CASSSTGSVGEKLFF.